The rows below give T cell receptor beta chains drawn from one sample of a study of cytomegalovirus exposure and HLA in healthy donors. Sequencing used immunoSEQ multiplex PCR; TCRdb keeps in-frame clones, though not all of them. Among approximately 200,000 clones listed, around 84% were seen once. The sample taken for sequencing was PBMCs. Source of these receptors: a man between 18 and 35 years old in good health and CMV-seropositive. The CDR3 runs from the conserved cysteine through the conserved F or W. D genes are given only for firm matches. Size is omitted from some rows. Given values are once, few, many or a class for expanded clones.

v_call	clone_size	j_call	d_call	cdr3_nt	cdr3_aa
TRBV9	.	TRBJ2-1	TRBD2	TGTGCCAGCAGCCCCCGGACTAGCGGGAGTTACAATGAGCAGTTCTTC	CASSPRTSGSYNEQFF
TRBV27	.	TRBJ1-4	.	TGTGCCAGCAGTTTACGGGTTACTAATGAAAAACTGTTTTTT	CASSLRVTNEKLFF
TRBV1	.	TRBJ2-1	.	TGCACCAGCAGCCAAGATCCCCAACCTGGAGGGAGGGCGAACAATGAGCAGTTCTTC	CTSSQDPQPGGRANNEQFF
TRBV7-9	once	TRBJ1-4	.	TGTGCCAGCAGCTTAGTGAAAGGGGCGCGGGAAAAACTGTTTTTT	CASSLVKGAREKLFF
TRBV5-4	.	TRBJ2-3	TRBD1	TGTGCCATGACAGGGGGCGCCGCAATAAGAGATACGCAGTATTTT	CAMTGGAAIRDTQYF
TRBV18	.	TRBJ2-7	.	TGTGCCAGCTCCGAGGCGGCGCCCGAGCAGTACTTC	CASSEAAPEQYF
TRBV6-4	.	TRBJ2-5	.	TGTGCCAGCAATACCGAACTCCAAGAGACCCAGTACTTC	CASNTELQETQYF
TRBV19	.	TRBJ2-4	.	TGTGCCAGTAGCCTCCCCCCGCGGAGCATTCAGTACTTC	CASSLPPRSIQYF
TRBV6-6	.	TRBJ1-1	.	TGTGCCAGCATGAGGCGGGGGAACACTGAAGCTTTCTTT	CASMRRGNTEAFF
TRBV6-5	few	TRBJ1-5	.	TGTGCCAGCAGTTACGGCAGAGGGCAGCCCCAGCATTTT	CASSYGRGQPQHF
TRBV28	.	TRBJ2-7	TRBD1	TGTGCCAGCAGACCAGGGGGCTCCTCCTACGAGCAGTACTTC	CASRPGGSSYEQYF
TRBV5-1	.	TRBJ2-3	.	TGCGCCAGCAGCGCCGAGTACCCTAGTAACGGTCGCTATAGCACAGATACGCAGTATTTT	CASSAEYPSNGRYSTDTQYF
TRBV30	.	TRBJ2-3	.	TGTGCCTGGAGTTTCATGCGTAGCACAGATACGCAGTATTTT	CAWSFMRSTDTQYF
TRBV15	.	TRBJ1-5	.	TGTGCCACCAGCCGACCCGGGGATGGGGGCAATCAGCCCCAGCATTTT	CATSRPGDGGNQPQHF
TRBV5-1	.	TRBJ2-7	TRBD2	TGCGCCAGCAGCTTGCAGCGGGGGGACGCCTACGAGCAGTACTTC	CASSLQRGDAYEQYF